What follows describes a single T cell receptor beta chain. Cohorts were assigned according to the clinical history that participants reported. Each recovered donor of Cohort 3 presented with two negative PCRs, clearance, or symptom resolution. This CDR3 region has 12 residues. Germline V gene lookup returns CDR1 SGHAT and CDR2 FQNNGV. V lost 6 bases and J 12 bases, leaving 14 bases between the germline ends. Per the study methods: Reference gene primers were amplified, and this amplification served to estimate nucleated cell counts. TCRdb keeps only in-frame clones here, not all; method: immunoSEQ multiplex PCR. V, J and clone size derive from that table, while D and trimming were established from the DNA sequence. Among under 200,000 clones listed, over 75% were seen once. The data belong to a study of blood T cell repertoires in COVID-19. For the study at large: PBMCs, B-cell-depleted T cells, or T cells provided the cDNA or gDNA that made up the material.

The source is a woman in her 50s who had recovered from COVID-19. Material: PBMCs or T cells enriched from blood (not recorded which). The chain carries TRBV11-2 and TRBJ1-4; perhaps TRBD1 as D (5 bases). This CDR3 is CASRFQLGELFF. In nucleotides, the CDR3 is TGTGCCAGCAGGTTCCAATTAGGGGAACTGTTTTTT.